These 10 T cell receptor beta chains were sequenced from one sample in a study of CD8 T cells in ankylosing spondylitis. TCRdb independently ran MiXCR on the 5' RACE reads; one entry per CDR3 protein. The table lists roughly 190,000 distinct CDR3 sequences, roughly 12% of them singletons. Sequenced input: blood, either unsorted or a sorted T cell fraction (not recorded which). Receptors were obtained from a male donor with ankylosing spondylitis or in good health (not recorded which).

There are a few counts of this clonotype. The chain carries TRBV19 and TRBJ2-1; D is ambiguous. Deletions cut 5 bases from V and 5 bases from J, with 10 bases between. This CDR3 comprises 13 residues. CDR1 LNHDA and CDR2 SQIVND come from the germline V gene (reference sequence). The CDR3 coding sequence is TGTGCCAGTAGTTCAATAGGCAACAATGAGCAGTTCTTC. This translates into CASSSIGNNEQFF.

This clonotype was detected only a few times. The V and J genes are TRBV2 and TRBJ2-5; possibly TRBD1 for D (6 bases). CDR3 length: 13 residues. Looked up from germline, CDR1 is SNHLY and CDR2 is FYNNEI. Trimming removed 6 bases at V and 5 bases at J, with 13 bases between. CDR3 protein: CASSVQGEETQYF. The CDR3 coding sequence is TGTGCCAGCAGCGTACAGGGAGAGGAGACCCAGTACTTC.

The rearrangement joins TRBV11-2 to TRBJ1-4; tentative D call: TRBD1 (5 bases). CDR1 and CDR2 (germline): SGHAT, FQNNGV. This CDR3 comprises 15 residues. The V gene lost 2 bases and the J gene lost 4 bases, with 11 bases spanning the gap. The CDR3 loop is CASSLSAGHNEKLFF. Written as DNA, the CDR3 is TGTGCCAGCAGCTTATCGGCAGGGCATAATGAAAAACTGTTTTTT. The entire variable domain, with the rest obtained from reference TRBV11-2 and TRBJ1-4, is as follows: EAGVAQSPRYKIIEKRQSVAFWCNPISGHATLYWYQQILGQGPKLLIQFQNNGVVDDSQLPKDRFSAERLKGVDSTLKIQPAKLEDSAVYLCASSLSAGHNEKLFFGSGTQLSVL.

In its sample, this clonotype was seen once. V and J are TRBV12-3 or TRBV12-4 and TRBJ2-1; 8 bases line up with TRBD2. V lost 3 bases and J lost 2; bases outside the gene matches: 3. This CDR3 is 15 amino acids long. This CDR3 is CASSFAGGTYNEQFF. DNA of the CDR3: TGTGCCAGCAGTTTCGCGGGGGGTACCTACAATGAGCAGTTCTTC.

This rearrangement joins TRBV7-2 to TRBJ2-2; no clear D gene. The CDR3 spans 11 residues. Germline CDR1 is SGHTA and CDR2 is FQGNSA. Trimming removed 3 bases at V and 9 bases at J, with 5 bases between. CDR3 sequence reads: CASSFGWELFF. The CDR3 coding sequence is TGTGCCAGCAGCTTTGGGTGGGAGCTGTTTTTT.

This clonotype was seen only a few times. The V call is TRBV6-5, the J call TRBJ2-2; D is ambiguous. This CDR3 comprises 15 residues. Between the trimmed V and J ends, which lost 2 bases and 1 base, there was a span of 8 bases. Germline V gives CDR1 MNHEY, CDR2 SVGAGI. CDR3 in DNA: TGTGCCAGCAGTTACGGACCATTGAACACCGGGGAGCTGTTTTTT. Amino acid sequence: CASSYGPLNTGELFF.

This chain links TRBV5-1 with TRBJ2-7, with 9 bases that match TRBD1. Germline assignment: CDR1 SGHRS and CDR2 YFSETQ. The CDR3 is made up of 14 amino acids. The J segment lost 5 bases and the V segment lost 4 bases, leaving 7 bases of the junction unmatched. The CDR3 protein is CASSLGTGIHEQYF. CDR3 DNA: TGCGCCAGCAGCCTCGGGACAGGGATCCACGAGCAGTACTTC.

There are many counts of this clonotype. A much larger clone is a single base away; this may be a read error. The V gene is TRBV20-1, the J gene TRBJ1-1; D is perhaps TRBD1 (5 bases). V lost 1 base and J lost 3, with 6 bases in between. Germline CDR1 is DFQATT and CDR2 is SNEGSKA (reference sequence). This CDR3 contains 12 residues. The CDR3 DNA reads as TGCAGTGCTAGAGCCAGGGACACTGAAGCTTTCTTT. Translating it yields CSARARDTEAFF.

This clonotype was counted a few times. CDR3 in DNA: TGTGCCAGCAGTGGGACAGGGGGCTTCTACTATGGCTACACCTTC. It encodes CASSGTGGFYYGYTF. This chain uses TRBV12-3 or TRBV12-4 with TRBJ1-2; 12 nucleotides align to TRBD1. V lost 5 bases and J lost 3; bases outside the gene matches: 4. CDR3 length equals 15 residues.

The sample holds a few counts of this clonotype. The V and J genes are TRBV27 and TRBJ1-1; D not resolved. V was clipped by 8 bases and J by 3 bases, with 10 bases between them. In germline, CDR1 is MNHEY, CDR2 SMNVEV (reference sequence). The CDR3 spans 12 residues. In DNA form, the CDR3 reads TGTGCCAGCCTCGGTGCCGACACTGAAGCTTTCTTT. Translated: CASLGADTEAFF.